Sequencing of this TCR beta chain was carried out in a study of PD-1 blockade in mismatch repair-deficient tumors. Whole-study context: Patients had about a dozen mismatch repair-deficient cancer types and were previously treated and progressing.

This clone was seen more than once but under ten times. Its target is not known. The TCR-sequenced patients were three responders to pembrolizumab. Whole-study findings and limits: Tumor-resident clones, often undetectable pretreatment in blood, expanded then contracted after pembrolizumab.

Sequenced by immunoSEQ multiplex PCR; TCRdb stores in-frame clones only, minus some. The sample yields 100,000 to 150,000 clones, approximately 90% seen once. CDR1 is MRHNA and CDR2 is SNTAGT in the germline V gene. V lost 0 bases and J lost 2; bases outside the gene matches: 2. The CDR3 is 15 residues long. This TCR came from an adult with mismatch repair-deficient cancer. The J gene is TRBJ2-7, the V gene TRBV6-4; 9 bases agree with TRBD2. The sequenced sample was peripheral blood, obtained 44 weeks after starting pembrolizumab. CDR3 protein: CASSDSASGTYEQYF. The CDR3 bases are TGTGCCAGCAGTGACTCGGCTAGCGGGACCTACGAGCAGTACTTC.